This entry lists 4 T cell receptor beta chains sequenced from one sample in a study of blood T cells in healthy people across ages. With a J-beta primer mix and a sample-barcoded 5' primer, a second PCR ran 7 to 11 cycles. TCRdb reprocessed the 5' RACE reads with MiXCR, giving one entry per CDR3 protein. This table holds around 1.7 million distinct CDR3 sequences, 28% found once. The sequenced sample consisted of blood. These receptors originate from a woman aged 25 to 39 in good health.

Ten or more counts support this clonotype. The rearrangement joins TRBV5-4 to TRBJ2-1; D is perhaps TRBD1 or TRBD2 (5 bases each). Germline V gene lookup returns CDR1 SGHNT and CDR2 YYREEE (reference sequence). Trimming left V 4 bases short and J 5 bases short, with 10 bases between. CDR3 size: 13 residues. CDR3 bases: TGTGCCAGCAGCCGGGACGGCAACAATGAGCAGTTCTTC. As protein: CASSRDGNNEQFF. Full variable domain (remainder filled in from reference TRBV5-4 and TRBJ2-1): ETGVTQSPTHLIKTRGQQVTLRCSSQSGHNTVSWYQQALGQGPQFIFQYYREEENGRGNFPPRFSGLQFPNYSSELNVNALELDDSALYLCASSRDGNNEQFFGPGTRLTVL.

Only one count was recorded for this clonotype. This chain uses TRBV18 with TRBJ2-2, with 8 positions matching TRBD2. The trim removed 1 base at V and 1 base at J, leaving 2 bases unmatched. The CDR3 is made up of 16 amino acids. Per the germline V gene, CDR1 is KGHSH and CDR2 is LQKENI. This CDR3 is CASSPQSGRNTGELFF. In DNA, the CDR3 is TGTGCCAGCTCACCACAAAGCGGGAGGAACACCGGGGAGCTGTTTTTT.

A few counts support this clonotype. The rearrangement links TRBV28 to TRBJ2-3; the D gene is possibly TRBD2 (5 bases). V was pared by 5 bases and J by 0 bases, with 15 bases between. The CDR3 covers 16 residues. Germline V gene sequence: CDR1 MDHEN, CDR2 SYDVKM. The CDR3 DNA sequence: TGTGCCAGCAGTCTTGGCGCGGGTTACAGCACAGATACGCAGTATTTT. It codes for CASSLGAGYSTDTQYF.

This clonotype appeared a few times. The chain's CDR3 is CASSDGGSGYNEQFF. CDR3 in DNA: TGTGCCAGCAGTGATGGGGGGAGTGGGTACAATGAGCAGTTCTTC. V usage is TRBV6-4 and J usage is TRBJ2-1; D is perhaps TRBD2 (6 bases). Germline loops: CDR1 MRHNA, CDR2 SNTAGT. CDR3 size: 15 residues. V lost 3 bases, J lost 4 bases, and 13 bases lay in between.